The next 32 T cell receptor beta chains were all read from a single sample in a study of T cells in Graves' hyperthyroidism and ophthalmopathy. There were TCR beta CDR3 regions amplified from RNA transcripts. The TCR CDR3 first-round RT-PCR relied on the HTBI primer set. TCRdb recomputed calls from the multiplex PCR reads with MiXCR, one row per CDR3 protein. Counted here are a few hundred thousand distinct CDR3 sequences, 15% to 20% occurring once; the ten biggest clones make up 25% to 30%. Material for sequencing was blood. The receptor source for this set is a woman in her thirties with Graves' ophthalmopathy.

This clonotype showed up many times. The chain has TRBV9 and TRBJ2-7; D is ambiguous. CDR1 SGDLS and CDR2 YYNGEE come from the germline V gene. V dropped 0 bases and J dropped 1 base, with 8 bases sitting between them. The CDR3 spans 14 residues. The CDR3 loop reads CASSVETWSYEQYF. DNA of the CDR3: TGTGCCAGCAGCGTAGAGACGTGGTCCTACGAGCAGTACTTC.

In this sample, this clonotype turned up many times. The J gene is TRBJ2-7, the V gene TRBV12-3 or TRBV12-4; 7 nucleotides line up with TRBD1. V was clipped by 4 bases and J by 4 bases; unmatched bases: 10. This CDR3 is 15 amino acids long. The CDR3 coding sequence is TGTGCCAGCAGTTCACCGGGACCCAGGGGGTACGAGCAGTACTTC. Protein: CASSSPGPRGYEQYF.

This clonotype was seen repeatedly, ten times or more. CDR3 DNA sequence: TGTGCCAGCAGTCGATTTCAACAGGGGGCGCGGACTAATGAAAAACTGTTTTTT. It translates to CASSRFQQGARTNEKLFF. The V gene is TRBV28, the J gene TRBJ1-4; 9 bases are a match to TRBD1. Germline trimming cut 5 bases from V and 2 bases from J; bases unmatched to any gene: 12. CDR3 length equals 18 residues. Germline CDR1 is MDHEN and CDR2 is SYDVKM.

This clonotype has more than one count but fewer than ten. CDR3 DNA: TGTGCCAGCAGTGAACTGGTAGGGCGGGGTACGCAGTATTTT. It is translated as CASSELVGRGTQYF. This chain links TRBV2 with TRBJ2-3; a weak D match, TRBD2 (6 bases). CDR3 length equals 14 residues. Germline assignment: CDR1 SNHLY and CDR2 FYNNEI. V shed 2 bases and J shed 8 bases, with 14 bases lying between them.

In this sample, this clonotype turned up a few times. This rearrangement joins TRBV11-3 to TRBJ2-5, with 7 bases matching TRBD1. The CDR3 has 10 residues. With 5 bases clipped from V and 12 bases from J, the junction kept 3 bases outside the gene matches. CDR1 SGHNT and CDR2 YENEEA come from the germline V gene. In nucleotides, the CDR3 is TGTGCCAGCAGCAAAGACAGGGAGTACTTC. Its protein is CASSKDREYF.

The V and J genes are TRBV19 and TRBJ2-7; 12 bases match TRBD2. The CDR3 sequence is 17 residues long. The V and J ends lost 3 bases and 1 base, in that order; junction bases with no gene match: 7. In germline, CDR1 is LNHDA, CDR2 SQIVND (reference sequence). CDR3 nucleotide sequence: TGTGCCAGTAGTATTAATAAAGGACTAGCGGGATCCTACGAGCAGTACTTC. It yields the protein CASSINKGLAGSYEQYF.

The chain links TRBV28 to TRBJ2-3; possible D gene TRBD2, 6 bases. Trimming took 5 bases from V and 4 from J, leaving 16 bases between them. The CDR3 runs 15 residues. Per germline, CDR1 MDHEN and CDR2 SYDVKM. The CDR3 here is CASSRLVGGSDTQYF. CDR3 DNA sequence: TGTGCCAGCAGTCGCCTAGTGGGAGGCTCAGATACGCAGTATTTT.

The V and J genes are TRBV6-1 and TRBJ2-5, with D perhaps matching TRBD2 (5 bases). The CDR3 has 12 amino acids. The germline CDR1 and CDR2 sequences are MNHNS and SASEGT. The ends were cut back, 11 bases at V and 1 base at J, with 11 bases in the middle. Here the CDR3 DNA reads TGTGCCGCCGGGCGGGCCCAAGAGACCCAGTACTTC. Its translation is CAAGRAQETQYF.

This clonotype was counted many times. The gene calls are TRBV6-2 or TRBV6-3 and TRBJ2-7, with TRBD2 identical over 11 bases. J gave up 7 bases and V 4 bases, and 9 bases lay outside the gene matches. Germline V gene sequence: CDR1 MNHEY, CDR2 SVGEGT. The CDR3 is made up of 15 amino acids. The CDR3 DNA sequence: TGTGCCAGCAGTTCCGAAACTAGCGGGAGTTTGGAGCAGTACTTC. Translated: CASSSETSGSLEQYF.

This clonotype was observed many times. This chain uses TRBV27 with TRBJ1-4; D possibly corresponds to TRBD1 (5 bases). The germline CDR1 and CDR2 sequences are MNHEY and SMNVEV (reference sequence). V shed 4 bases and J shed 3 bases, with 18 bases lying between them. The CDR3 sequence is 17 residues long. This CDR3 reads CASSSGQTRGANEKLFF. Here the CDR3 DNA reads TGTGCCAGCAGTTCTGGGCAAACTAGAGGGGCTAATGAAAAACTGTTTTTT. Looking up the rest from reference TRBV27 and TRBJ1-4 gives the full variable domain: EAQVTQNPRYLITVTGKKLTVTCSQNMNHEYMSWYRQDPGLGLRQIYYSMNVEVTDKGDVPEGYKVSRKEKRNFPLILESPSPNQTSLYFCASSSGQTRGANEKLFFGSGTQLSVL.

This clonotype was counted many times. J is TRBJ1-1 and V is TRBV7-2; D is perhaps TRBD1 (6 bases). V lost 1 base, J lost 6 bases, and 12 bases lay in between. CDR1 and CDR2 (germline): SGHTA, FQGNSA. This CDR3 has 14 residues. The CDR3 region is CASSLVWDTSEAFF. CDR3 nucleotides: TGTGCCAGCAGCTTAGTGTGGGACACCTCTGAAGCTTTCTTT.

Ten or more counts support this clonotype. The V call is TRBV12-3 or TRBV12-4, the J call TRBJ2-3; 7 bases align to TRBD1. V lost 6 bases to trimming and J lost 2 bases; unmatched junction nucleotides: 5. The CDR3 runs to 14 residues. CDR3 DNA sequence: TGTGCCAGCAGCCTGGGGACAGTCACAGATACGCAGTATTTT. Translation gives CASSLGTVTDTQYF.

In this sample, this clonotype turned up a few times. The chain's CDR3 is CASSQEGGGSYSYNEQFF. The CDR3 DNA reads as TGCGCCAGCAGCCAAGAAGGAGGCGGGAGCTACTCCTACAATGAGCAGTTCTTC. The chain joins TRBV4-1 to TRBJ2-1, with TRBD2 identical over 7 bases. This CDR3 has 18 residues. J lost 0 bases, V lost 0 bases, and 8 bases had no gene match. Germline V gene lookup returns CDR1 MGHRA and CDR2 YSYEKL.

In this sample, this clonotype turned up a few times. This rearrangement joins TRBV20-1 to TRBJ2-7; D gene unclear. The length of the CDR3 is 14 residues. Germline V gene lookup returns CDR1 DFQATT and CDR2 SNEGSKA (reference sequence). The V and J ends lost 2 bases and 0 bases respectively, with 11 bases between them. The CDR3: CSARLVGNSYEQYF. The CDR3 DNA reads TGCAGTGCTAGATTAGTCGGCAACTCCTACGAGCAGTACTTC.

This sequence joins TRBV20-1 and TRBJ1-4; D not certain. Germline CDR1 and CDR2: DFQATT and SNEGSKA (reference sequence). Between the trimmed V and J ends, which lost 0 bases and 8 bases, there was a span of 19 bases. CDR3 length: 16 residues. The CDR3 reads CSARDFWEGIGEKLFF. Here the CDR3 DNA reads TGCAGTGCTAGAGATTTTTGGGAGGGAATCGGAGAAAAACTGTTTTTT.

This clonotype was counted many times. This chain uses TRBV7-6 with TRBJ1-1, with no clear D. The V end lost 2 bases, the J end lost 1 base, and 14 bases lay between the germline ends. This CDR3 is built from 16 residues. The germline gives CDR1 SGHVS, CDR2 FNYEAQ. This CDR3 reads CASSLSVGRTNTEAFF. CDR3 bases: TGTGCCAGCAGCTTATCGGTCGGCAGGACGAACACTGAAGCTTTCTTT.

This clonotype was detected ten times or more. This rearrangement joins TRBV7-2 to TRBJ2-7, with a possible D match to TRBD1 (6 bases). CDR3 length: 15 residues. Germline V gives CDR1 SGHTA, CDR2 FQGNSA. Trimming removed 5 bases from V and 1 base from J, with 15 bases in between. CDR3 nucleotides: TGTGCCAGCAGCCCCGGGACACAGCGGTCCTACGAGCAGTACTTC. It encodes CASSPGTQRSYEQYF.

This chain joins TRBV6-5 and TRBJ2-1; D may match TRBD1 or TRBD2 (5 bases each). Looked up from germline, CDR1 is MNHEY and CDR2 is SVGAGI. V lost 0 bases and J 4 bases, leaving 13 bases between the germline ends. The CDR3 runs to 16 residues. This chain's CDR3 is CASSYSKGPPYNEQFF. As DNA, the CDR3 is TGTGCCAGCAGTTACTCGAAGGGACCCCCATACAATGAGCAGTTCTTC.

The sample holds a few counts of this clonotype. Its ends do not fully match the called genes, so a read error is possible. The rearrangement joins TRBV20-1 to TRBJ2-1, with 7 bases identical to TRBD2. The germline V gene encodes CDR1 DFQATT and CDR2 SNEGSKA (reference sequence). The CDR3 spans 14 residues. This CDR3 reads CSAIKGGPYSEQFF. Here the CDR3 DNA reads TGCAGTGCTATTAAGGGAGGGCCATACAGTGAGCAGTTCTTC.

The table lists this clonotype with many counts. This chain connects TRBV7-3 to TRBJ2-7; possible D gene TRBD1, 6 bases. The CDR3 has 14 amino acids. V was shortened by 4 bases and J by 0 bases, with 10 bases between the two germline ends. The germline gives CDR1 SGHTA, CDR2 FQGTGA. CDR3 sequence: CASSYRDLSYEQYF. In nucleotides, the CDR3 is TGTGCCAGCAGCTACAGGGACCTCTCCTACGAGCAGTACTTC.

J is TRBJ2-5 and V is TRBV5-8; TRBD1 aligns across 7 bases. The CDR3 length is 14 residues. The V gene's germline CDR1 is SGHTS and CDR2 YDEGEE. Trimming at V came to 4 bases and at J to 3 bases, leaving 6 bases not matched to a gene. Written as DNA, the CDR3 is TGTGCCAGCAGCCGCTGGGACAGAGAAGAGACCCAGTACTTC. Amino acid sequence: CASSRWDREETQYF.

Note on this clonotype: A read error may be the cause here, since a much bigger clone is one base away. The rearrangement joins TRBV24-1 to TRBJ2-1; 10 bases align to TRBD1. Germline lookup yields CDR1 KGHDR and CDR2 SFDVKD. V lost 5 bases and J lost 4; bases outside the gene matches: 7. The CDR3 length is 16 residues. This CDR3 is CATSGLDRGLYNEQFF. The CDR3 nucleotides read TGTGCCACCAGTGGCCTTGACAGGGGGCTTTACAATGAGCAGTTCTTC.

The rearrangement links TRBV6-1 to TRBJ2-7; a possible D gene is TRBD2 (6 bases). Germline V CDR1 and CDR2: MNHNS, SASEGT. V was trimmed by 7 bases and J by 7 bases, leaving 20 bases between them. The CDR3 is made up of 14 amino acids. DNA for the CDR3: TGTGCCAGCACCGCGTCGGGAGTGGGCAATGAGCAGTACTTC. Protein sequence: CASTASGVGNEQYF.

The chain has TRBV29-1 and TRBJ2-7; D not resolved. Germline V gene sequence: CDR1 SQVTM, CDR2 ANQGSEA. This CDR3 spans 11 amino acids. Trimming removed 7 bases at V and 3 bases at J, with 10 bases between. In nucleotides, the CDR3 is TGCAGCGCCGCAAGTGGCTACGAGCAGTACTTC. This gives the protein CSAASGYEQYF.

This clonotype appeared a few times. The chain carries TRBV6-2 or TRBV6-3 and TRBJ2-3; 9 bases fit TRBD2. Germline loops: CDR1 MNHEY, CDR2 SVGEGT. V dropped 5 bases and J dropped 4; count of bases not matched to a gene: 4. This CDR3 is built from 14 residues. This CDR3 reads CASSPSGNSDTQYF. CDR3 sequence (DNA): TGTGCCAGCAGTCCTAGCGGGAACTCAGATACGCAGTATTTT.

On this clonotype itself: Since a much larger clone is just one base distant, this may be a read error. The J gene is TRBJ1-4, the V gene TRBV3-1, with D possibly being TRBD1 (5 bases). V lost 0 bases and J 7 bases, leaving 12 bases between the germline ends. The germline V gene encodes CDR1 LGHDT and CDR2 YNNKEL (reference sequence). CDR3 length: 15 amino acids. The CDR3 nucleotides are TGTGCCAGCAGCCAAGATCATGGGACGCGTGAAAAACTGTTTTTT. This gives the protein CASSQDHGTREKLFF.

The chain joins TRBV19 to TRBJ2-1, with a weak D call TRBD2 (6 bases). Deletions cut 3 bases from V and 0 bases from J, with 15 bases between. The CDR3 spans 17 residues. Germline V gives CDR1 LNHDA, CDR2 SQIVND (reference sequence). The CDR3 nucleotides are TGTGCCAGTAGTATGTTAGCGGTAAAAAGCTCCTACAATGAGCAGTTCTTC. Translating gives CASSMLAVKSSYNEQFF.

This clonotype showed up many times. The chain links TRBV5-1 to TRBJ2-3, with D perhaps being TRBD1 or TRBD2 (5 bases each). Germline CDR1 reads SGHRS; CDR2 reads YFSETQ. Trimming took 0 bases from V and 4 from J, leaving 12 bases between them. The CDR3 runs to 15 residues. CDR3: CASSLGLRGADTQYF. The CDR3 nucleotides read TGCGCCAGCAGCTTGGGATTAAGAGGGGCAGATACGCAGTATTTT.

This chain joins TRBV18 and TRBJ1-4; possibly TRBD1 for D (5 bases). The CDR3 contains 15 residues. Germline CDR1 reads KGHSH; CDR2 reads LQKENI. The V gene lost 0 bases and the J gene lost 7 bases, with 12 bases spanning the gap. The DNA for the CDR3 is TGTGCCAGCTCACCACCTCGGCAGGGAGCTGAAAAACTGTTTTTT. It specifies CASSPPRQGAEKLFF.

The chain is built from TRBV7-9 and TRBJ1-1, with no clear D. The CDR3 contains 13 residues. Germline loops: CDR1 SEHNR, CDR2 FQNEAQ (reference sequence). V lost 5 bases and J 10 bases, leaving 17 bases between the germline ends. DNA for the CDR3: TGTGCCAGCAGCCAGGCGGGTGGGGAGGGAGCTTTCTTT. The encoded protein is CASSQAGGEGAFF.

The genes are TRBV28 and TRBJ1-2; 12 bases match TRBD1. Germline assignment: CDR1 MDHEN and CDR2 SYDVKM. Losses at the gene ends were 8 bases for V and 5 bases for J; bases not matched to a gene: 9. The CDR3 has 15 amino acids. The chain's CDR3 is CASGGQGATRYGYTF. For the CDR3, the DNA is TGTGCCAGCGGGGGACAGGGGGCCACCCGGTATGGCTACACCTTC.

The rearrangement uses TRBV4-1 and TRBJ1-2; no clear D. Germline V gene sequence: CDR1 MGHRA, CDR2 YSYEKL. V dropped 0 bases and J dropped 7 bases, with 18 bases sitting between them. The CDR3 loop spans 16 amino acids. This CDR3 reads CASSQDNVPREGGYTF. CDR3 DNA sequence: TGCGCCAGCAGCCAAGATAACGTCCCACGGGAGGGTGGCTACACCTTC.